This T cell receptor (beta chain) was captured by sequencing in a study of identical twins. Study-level findings and limits: For monozygotic twins, models underestimated out-of-frame TCR alpha sharing. Zero-insertion analyses were open to partial confounding by invariant MAIT and iNKT cells.

This CDR3 contains 15 residues. The germline gives CDR1 LNHNV, CDR2 YYDKDF (reference sequence). Trimming stripped 0 bases from V and 0 bases from J, with 5 bases between. This clonotype was recorded at least ten times. Its target is not known. Via MiXCR, TCRdb re-called the 5' RACE reads, giving one row per CDR3 protein. Of 200,000 to 250,000 distinct CDR3 sequences in the sample, around 7% were seen once. These data were likewise used in another study, on yellow fever vaccine responses in identical twins.

The clonotype was recovered from a woman between 18 and 29 years old in good health. The V and J genes are TRBV15 and TRBJ1-4; D remains unclear. Sample: memory (CD45RO+) T cells sorted from blood. The CDR3 sequence is CATSREVATNEKLFF. The CDR3 coding sequence is TGTGCCACCAGCAGAGAGGTAGCAACTAATGAAAAACTGTTTTTT.